Presented here are 13 T cell receptor beta chains from one specimen sequenced in a study of identical twins. Via MiXCR, TCRdb re-called the 5' RACE reads, giving one row per CDR3 protein. The table has over 550,000 distinct CDR3 sequences, under 8.5% seen once. This same sample was also taken into another study, of yellow fever vaccine responses in identical twins.

The sequenced material came from PBMCs. These receptor sequences come from a woman younger than 35 in good health.

This clonotype has more than one count but fewer than ten. The rearrangement links TRBV12-3 or TRBV12-4 to TRBJ2-7, with D maybe TRBD1 (6 bases). V was clipped by 5 bases and J by 2 bases, with 13 bases between them. The CDR3 is 14 amino acids. The CDR3: CASSTDRRPYEQYF. The CDR3 nucleotides read TGTGCCAGCAGTACCGACAGGCGCCCCTACGAGCAGTACTTC.

The rearrangement uses TRBV7-9 and TRBJ2-7; 9 bases line up with TRBD1. V was clipped by 5 bases and J by 5 bases; unmatched bases: 10. CDR1 is SEHNR and CDR2 is FQNEAQ in the germline V gene (reference sequence). This CDR3 comprises 15 residues. In DNA form, the CDR3 reads TGTGCCAGCAGCCCCCCCGGGACAGGGTTCAACGAGCAGTACTTC. Protein product: CASSPPGTGFNEQYF.

This rearrangement joins TRBV7-8 to TRBJ1-3; TRBD1 is a possible D gene (5 bases). V was trimmed by 3 bases and J by 0 bases, leaving 21 bases between them. CDR3 length: 19 amino acids. From germline, CDR1 is SGHVS and CDR2 FQNEAQ. This chain's CDR3 is CASSFRQILGQSSGNTIYF. The CDR3 region has the DNA TGTGCCAGCAGCTTCCGACAGATCCTGGGGCAATCCTCTGGAAACACCATATATTTT.

The sample holds a few counts of this clonotype. J is TRBJ2-3 and V is TRBV9; no reliable D call. Germline V CDR1 and CDR2: SGDLS, YYNGEE. This CDR3 region has 14 residues. V shed 4 bases and J shed 5 bases, with 14 bases lying between them. The CDR3 DNA is TGTGCCAGCAGCCCCCGAGAACTGGGAGATACGCAGTATTTT. Residues: CASSPRELGDTQYF.

The J gene is TRBJ1-1, the V gene TRBV20-1; tentatively, D is TRBD1 (6 bases). Trimming left V 6 bases short and J 0 bases short, with 20 bases between. This CDR3 has 16 amino acids. The V gene's germline CDR1 is DFQATT and CDR2 SNEGSKA (reference sequence). Here the CDR3 reads CSAPNTGLRLNTEAFF. In DNA form, the CDR3 reads TGCAGTGCCCCAAACACAGGGTTGAGACTGAACACTGAAGCTTTCTTT.

V and J are TRBV29-1 and TRBJ2-1, with 9 nucleotides matching TRBD2. With V trimmed by 2 bases and J by 7 bases, 9 bases remained unmatched. Germline assignment: CDR1 SQVTM and CDR2 ANQGSEA. CDR3 size: 15 residues. Here the CDR3 DNA reads TGCAGCGTTGAAAGGATTAGCGGGGGTGGGAATGAGCAGTTCTTC. It codes for CSVERISGGGNEQFF.

V and J are TRBV5-1 and TRBJ1-1; D gene uncertain. The CDR3 is made up of 14 amino acids. Per the germline V gene, CDR1 is SGHRS and CDR2 is YFSETQ. V gave up 4 bases and J gave up 4 bases, with 14 bases separating them. CDR3 bases: TGCGCCAGCAGCCGCGACGGCCTGGGCACTGAAGCTTTCTTT. Protein: CASSRDGLGTEAFF.

The sample holds many counts of this clonotype. The rearrangement links TRBV5-1 to TRBJ1-2, with D possibly being TRBD1 (6 bases). This CDR3 is built from 13 residues. Germline CDR1 is SGHRS and CDR2 is YFSETQ. V dropped 3 bases and J dropped 6 bases, with 12 bases sitting between them. The CDR3 sequence is CASSSHRGHGYTF. Written as DNA, the CDR3 is TGCGCCAGCAGCTCCCACCGGGGGCATGGCTACACCTTC. Using reference TRBV5-1 and TRBJ1-2 for the parts outside the CDR3, the full variable domain is KAGVTQTPRYLIKTRGQQVTLSCSPISGHRSVSWYQQTPGQGLQFLFEYFSETQRNKGNFPGRFSGRQFSNSRSEMNVSTLELGDSALYLCASSSHRGHGYTFGSGTRLTVV.

This clonotype was observed many times. V gene TRBV2 combines with J gene TRBJ2-4; unclear D gene. The germline V and J ends were trimmed by 5 bases and 5 bases, with 10 bases remaining between them. This CDR3 region has 13 residues. Germline V CDR1 and CDR2: SNHLY, FYNNEI. The CDR3 DNA reads TGTGCCAGCAGTCTGGATCGGGAAAACATTCAGTACTTC. Amino acid sequence: CASSLDRENIQYF.

This clonotype was counted ten times or more. The genes are TRBV18 and TRBJ2-2; 8 bases are shared with TRBD2. V trimming: 3 bases; J trimming: 5 bases; junction bases outside the gene matches: 5. Germline assignment: CDR1 KGHSH and CDR2 LQKENI. This CDR3 is built from 15 residues. CDR3 amino acids: CASSPMGLVTGELFF. The CDR3 DNA follows: TGTGCCAGCTCACCGATGGGACTAGTAACCGGGGAGCTGTTTTTT. Together with reference TRBV18 and TRBJ2-2, the CDR3 gives the full variable domain: NAGVMQNPRHLVRRRGQEARLRCSPMKGHSHVYWYRQLPEEGLKFMVYLQKENIIDESGMPKERFSAEFPKEGPSILRIQQVVRGDSAAYFCASSPMGLVTGELFFGEGSRLTVL.

The chain has TRBV12-3 or TRBV12-4 and TRBJ2-7, with 10 positions matching TRBD2. The V segment lost 6 bases and the J segment 5 bases; nucleotides outside the gene matches: 7. This CDR3 comprises 14 residues. Here the CDR3 DNA reads TGTGCCAGCAGCCTAGCGGGAGAGTTCCACGAGCAGTACTTC. It translates to CASSLAGEFHEQYF.

The V and J genes are TRBV6-4 and TRBJ2-1, with TRBD2 matching 12 bases. The trim removed 8 bases at V and 0 bases at J, leaving 14 bases unmatched. Germline CDR1 MRHNA, CDR2 SNTAGT. This CDR3 region has 19 residues. CDR3 nucleotides: TGTGCCAGCTGTTCTAGCGGGAGGGCCGGAGTAAGCTCCTACAATGAGCAGTTCTTC. Protein: CASCSSGRAGVSSYNEQFF.

The genes are TRBV2 and TRBJ2-7; D is tentatively TRBD1 or TRBD2 (5 bases each). Germline CDR1 SNHLY, CDR2 FYNNEI. The CDR3 spans 13 residues. The germline V and J ends were trimmed by 6 bases and 3 bases, with 12 bases remaining between them. The CDR3 reads CASRLGPIYEQYV. CDR3 bases: TGTGCCAGCAGATTGGGACCGATCTACGAGCAGTACGTC.